This T cell receptor (beta chain) was found in a study of shared clonotypes between healthy human individuals. Naive CD8 isolation took CD45RO-negative cells positively selected for CCR7 and excluded terminally differentiated effector memory CD45RA+ cells. Authors' analysis steps: ImmunoSEQ gave junction-only sequences without quality scores, so filtering differed. The protocol was immunoSEQ multiplex PCR, while the TCRdb copy is restricted to in-frame clones and leaves out a portion. V, J and clone size are taken as reported in that table, and D and trimming were inferred from the DNA itself. The sample holds roughly 650,000 clones, 95% to 97% seen once. Study results and caveats: Shared across a few donors were 4% to 6% of the naive CD4 clonotypes. Blood was the sole source, and tissue repertoires probably differ. Large sequencing depth failed to make sorted-subset sequencing complete, rarefaction showed.

Trimming cost V 3 bases and J 3 bases, with 5 bases left between them. Germline V gives CDR1 SEHNR, CDR2 FQNEAQ (reference sequence). The CDR3 has 12 residues. Only a few counts were recorded for this clone. What it binds is not known. The sequenced sample was naive CD8+ T cells sorted from blood. The chain employs TRBV7-9 and TRBJ2-5; perhaps TRBD1 as D (5 bases). The receptor was isolated from a woman between 25 and 40 years old in good health. This CDR3 is CASSLTEETQYF. The CDR3 DNA sequence: TGTGCCAGCAGCTTGACAGAAGAGACCCAGTACTTC.